The table lists the clone carrying this TCR beta chain with a count of one. This record belongs to a study of blood T cell repertoires in COVID-19. Only in-frame clones appear in the TCRdb table, and some are missing; sequencing was by immunoSEQ multiplex PCR. The table shows under 400,000 clones, with around 87% occurring only once. The CDR3 runs 14 residues. Deletions cut 10 bases from V and 0 bases from J, with 16 bases between. Per the germline V gene, CDR1 is SNHLY and CDR2 is FYNNEI. This chain links TRBV2 with TRBJ2-7; D is possibly TRBD2 (5 bases). This clonotype was sampled from a woman aged 25 to 39 with COVID-19, enrolled during active disease. The sequenced sample was peripheral blood. Written as DNA, the CDR3 is TGTGCCACATCTGAGGAAGCGGACTCCTACGAGCAGTACTTC. Protein sequence: CATSEEADSYEQYF.